The next 11 T cell receptor beta chains were all read from a single sample in a study of T cell clonality in common variable immunodeficiency (dated by TCRdb to 2013 to 2016). Broader findings and caveats from the paper: CVID TCRbeta sequences were reported to have fewer deletions and N-nucleotide insertions and to lack highly modified clones with 13 or more V deletions.

Libraries were made using the immunoSEQ multiplex PCR assay. Drawn from immuneACCESS, this table holds only the in-frame rearrangements with V and J called that TCRdb kept. Clones are partly lost; checked studies trace under half to an unresolved V gene and leave the rest unexplained. The sample has around 16,000 clones on record, with no singletons. The ten largest make up roughly 12% of the sample. Antigen specificity for these receptors is unknown. Sequencing was done on a sample of peripheral blood mononuclear cells. Every receptor here comes from a human donor with common variable immunodeficiency.

This clone was counted a few times. Read coverage stops 3 residues before the CDR3 terminus; the germline J gene supplies the remainder. This sequence joins TRBV7-2 and TRBJ1-3; D uncertain. Trimming removed 3 bases from V and 9 bases from J, with 9 bases in between. This CDR3 spans 12 amino acids. Per germline, CDR1 SGHTA and CDR2 FQGNSA. The sequenced CDR3 bases are TGTGCCAGCAGCTTCACTCCGGGCACC. Protein product: CASSFTPGT. The full CDR3 is CASSFTPGTIYF. The full variable domain, with the rest looked up from reference TRBV7-2 and TRBJ1-3, is GAGVSQSPSNKVTEKGKDVELRCDPISGHTALYWYRQSLGQGLEFLIYFQGNSAPDKSGLPSDRFSAERTGGSVSTLTIQRTQQEDSAVYLCASSFTPGTIYFGEGSWLTVV.

This clone was picked up a small number of times. The DNA ends 3 residues before the CDR3 does, and the rest of the CDR3 is filled in from the germline J gene. V gene TRBV6-2 or TRBV6-3 combines with J gene TRBJ2-1, with TRBD2 identical over 8 bases. CDR1 and CDR2 (germline): MNHEY, SVGEGT. Trimming cost V 0 bases and J 2 bases; bases outside gene matches: 6. This CDR3 is built from 17 residues. The sequenced part of the CDR3 DNA is TGTGCCAGCAGTTACTCGAAGGCCGGGGGGGCCTACAATGAG. It specifies CASSYSKAGGAYNE. The full CDR3 protein reads CASSYSKAGGAYNEQFF.

This clone appeared a few times. The read is 3 residues too short to cover the CDR3 end, so that end is filled in from the germline J gene. The rearrangement links TRBV29-1 to TRBJ2-7; 11 bases are shared with TRBD1. The CDR3 runs to 15 residues. Germline CDR1 is SQVTM and CDR2 is ANQGSEA. Trimming took 4 bases from V and 5 from J; bases not matched to a gene: 10. The chain's CDR3 is CSVARTGGRSDEQYF. Partial CDR3 DNA: TGCAGCGTTGCCAGGACAGGGGGCAGAAGTGACGAG.

The table lists this clone with many counts. The read ends 3 residues shy of where the CDR3 ends; the end is completed using the germline J gene. V is TRBV4-1 and J is TRBJ1-5; 7 nucleotides agree with TRBD1. The ends lost 2 bases at V and 0 bases at J; junction bases unmatched: 4. This CDR3 spans 16 amino acids. CDR1 and CDR2 from the germline V gene are MGHRA and YSYEKL. CDR3 residues: CASSQSTGDSNQPQHF. Incomplete CDR3 DNA: TGCGCCAGCAGCCAATCCACAGGGGATAGCAATCAGCCC.

This clone was seen only a few times. The read comes to an end 3 residues before the CDR3 does, leaving the germline J gene to fill in the end. The gene calls are TRBV18 and TRBJ1-4, with 9 bases matching TRBD1. Losses at the gene ends were 0 bases for V and 8 bases for J; bases not matched to a gene: 7. CDR1 KGHSH and CDR2 LQKENI come from the germline V gene. The CDR3 loop spans 16 amino acids. The CDR3 here is CASSPPVGQGREKLFF. The sequenced CDR3 bases are TGTGCCAGCTCACCACCGGTGGGACAGGGTCGGGAAAAA.

This clone occurred a few times. With the read ending 3 residues before the CDR3 end, the germline J gene is used to fill in that end. This chain links TRBV2 with TRBJ2-7; 8 bases align to TRBD1. CDR3 size: 13 residues. Trimming took 7 bases from V and 2 from J; bases not matched to a gene: 4. CDR1 and CDR2 (germline): SNHLY, FYNNEI. The sequenced CDR3 bases are TGTGCCAGCACCGGGACAGGTGCCTACGAG. Encoded protein: CASTGTGAYE. The whole CDR3 sequence is CASTGTGAYEQYF.

This clone came up a few times. With the read ending 3 residues before the CDR3 end, the germline J gene is used to fill in that end. The chain carries TRBV20-1 and TRBJ2-7, with a possible D match to TRBD1 (6 bases). This CDR3 contains 14 residues. The germline gives CDR1 DFQATT, CDR2 SNEGSKA (reference sequence). V was shortened by 2 bases and J by 2 bases, with 13 bases between the two germline ends. The CDR3 bases that were read are TGCAGTGCTAGAAGCCGGGACACCCCCTACGAG. This codes for CSARSRDTPYE. The whole CDR3 sequence reads CSARSRDTPYEQYF.

To note about this clone: The read gets to within 3 residues of the CDR3 end, and the germline J gene fills in the rest. The chain carries TRBV20-1 and TRBJ2-1, with 13 bases identical to TRBD2. The junction had 11 bases not matched to a gene; V was cut back by 3 bases and J by 0 bases. The CDR3 is 19 residues long. Germline V gives CDR1 DFQATT, CDR2 SNEGSKA (reference sequence). CDR3 residues: CSASKLAGGPVSSYNEQFF. CDR3 DNA, as far as it was read: TGCAGTGCTAGCAAACTAGCGGGGGGGCCGGTTAGCTCCTACAATGAG.

On this clone: Read data end 3 residues before the CDR3 end; the end is taken from the germline J gene. This chain connects TRBV6-4 to TRBJ1-1; no clear D. The germline V and J ends were trimmed by 4 bases and 1 base, with 7 bases remaining between them. This CDR3 spans 13 amino acids. CDR1 is MRHNA, CDR2 SNTAGT, per germline. The CDR3 is CASSVSENTEAFF. The CDR3 bases that were read are TGTGCCAGCAGTGTCAGCGAGAACACTGAA.

This clone was counted a few times. The read finishes 3 residues shy of the CDR3 end, and the germline J gene is used to complete it. The chain uses TRBV18 and TRBJ1-1; no clear D. CDR1 and CDR2 (germline): KGHSH, LQKENI. The CDR3 consists of 12 residues. The V end lost 4 bases, the J end lost 5 bases, and 8 bases lay between the germline ends. The CDR3 region is CASSRRETEAFF. CDR3 bases read: TGTGCCAGCTCACGGCGGGAGACTGAA.

This clone was found a few times. The CDR3 sequence is CASSNPASADEQFF. The sequenced part of the CDR3 DNA is TGTGCCAGCAGCAATCCTGCTAGCGCCGATGAG. This chain uses TRBV7-9 with TRBJ2-1; TRBD2 is a possible D gene (6 bases). The sequence runs out 3 residues before the end of the CDR3; the remainder is reconstructed from the germline J gene. This CDR3 is built from 14 residues. The V and J ends lost 5 bases and 8 bases respectively, with 16 bases between them. In germline, CDR1 is SEHNR, CDR2 FQNEAQ (reference sequence).